This T cell receptor (beta chain) came from a study of cytomegalovirus exposure and HLA in healthy donors (dated by TCRdb to the late 2010s). Study-wide context: According to an earlier analysis of 587 of the donors, about 170 million T cells yielded 90 million to 130 million unique TCR beta sequences and about 280 Gb of sequence data. The study was designed to test whether signatures of past pathogen exposure could be identified by cataloging public T cell receptors. Class I and class II HLA loci were covered by the typing at four-digit resolution. An early release covering roughly 600 HLA-typed donors comprised about 290 gigabases of sequencing data and approximately 85 million unique TCR sequences. The number of typed donors differed by locus: about 620-640 for A, B, C, DRB1 and DQB1; 500 to 550 for DQA1; 600 to 610 for DPA1; and approximately 450 for DPB1. In addition to the first cohort of 666 subjects, a separate validation cohort of 120 different subjects was used. Donor age, sex, ethnicity and CMV serostatus were compiled alongside the repertoire data. The T cell repertoires of about 700 subjects were profiled by immunosequencing and related to cytomegalovirus serostatus. The genetic ancestry cluster associated with self-reported Caucasian donors included 80% to 90% of the 398 genotyped donors. Every discovery cohort repertoire had been produced on one sequencing platform. About five DR-DQ haplotypes were treated as single units for association and clustering because of strong linkage in the cohort. In a later analysis, previously published TCR beta repertoires from 670 or so donors were re-analyzed and high-resolution HLA genotyping was added so that TCR occurrence patterns could be studied. The later analysis used no new phenotypic data to find candidate immune exposures, relying instead on TCR beta sequences and their occurrence across donors. Across roughly 420 genotyped donors of the cohort, an average of roughly 230,000 unique TCR beta nucleotide sequences per donor were sequenced, and approximately 19% of those sequences were non-productive. To decide whether each TCR beta V gene segment behaved as functional or pseudogenic, an earlier analysis of some 540 of the donors relied on high-throughput TCR beta sequencing. To predict cytomegalovirus infection status, the study brought together high-throughput TCR immunosequencing, statistical association of individual TCRs with disease status, and machine learning. A later genetic analysis took genome-wide SNP genotypes for about three fifths of the roughly 670 donors and used that subset as a discovery cohort. What the research found in general, with its limitations: Because counts were too low, seventeen rarely observed V segments, including chromosome 9 orphons, were excluded from the earlier analysis of several hundred of the donors. In an earlier analysis of some 540 of the donors, most TCR beta V segments appeared in productive rearrangements about 87% or about 30% of the time, broadly matching IMGT annotations. Because the 87-base-pair reads could not distinguish some IMGT-functional V segments, including TRBV6-2 and TRBV6-3, those segments were excluded. The cohort was sequenced for TCR beta chains only, and without alpha or paired-chain data the features that could be detected were limited. A further reported finding was that TCR beta sequences accurately predicted the HLA-A and HLA-B alleles for most subjects in the first cohort. While some public TCRs were present in many individuals, most TCR sequences turned up only very rarely across donors. Roughly uniform sequencing depth across donors was assumed in presence/absence analyses, although this assumption may not hold. At a false discovery rate of 0.05, a later analysis linked 16,000 or so TCR beta sequences to specific HLA alleles. Assigning TCR associations to individual alleles was difficult when HLA alleles, especially DR and DQ, strongly co-occurred. The sequencing pipeline was judged likely to have produced a cluster of highly shared sequence variants as a technical artifact. Correlated functional status among segregating V segments might be attributable to linkage disequilibrium, but an unknown experimental factor could not be ruled out. In a later analysis, TCR association rates were found to vary across HLA loci, with the most associated TCRs seen for DRB1 alleles and the fewest for HLA-C alleles. In a later genetic analysis, fewer N-insertions in productive TCRs were reported among donors in an Asian-associated ancestry cluster than the approximately 630-donor mean. In a later analysis, several top co-occurrence clusters were reported to appear linked to parvovirus B19, influenza, CMV and Epstein-Barr virus. A later analysis found that HLA-associated TCR beta chains were more clonally expanded and had lower generation probabilities than equally common non-associated chains. Most CMV-associated TCR beta chains appeared to be HLA-restricted in a later analysis, and the HLA associations seemed to be driven largely by CMV exposure. A few of the identified cytomegalovirus-associated TCR beta chains were confirmed in vitro to be specific for cytomegalovirus antigens. In a later genetic analysis, a missense DCLRE1C variant was associated with V-gene and J-gene trimming of TCR beta chains, and the association was replicated in an independent cohort. For the cohort, immune exposure information was limited to CMV serostatus. The study gave a list of some 150 TCR beta chains associated with cytomegalovirus. In both the original and validation cohorts, the classifier was reported to diagnose cytomegalovirus status with high specificity and sensitivity. Because HLA typing was missing for some donors at each locus, association tests included only the typed subset. According to the authors, the approach could potentially be generalized to other disease states and immunological phenotypes.

The cohort comprised fewer than 700 healthy bone marrow donors. At the time of sampling, every cohort member was nominally healthy, though immune exposures that went unrecorded were likely present. The donor was CMV seronegative and belonged to the group of 352 seronegative cohort members. A peripheral blood sample was provided by each donor, and peripheral blood mononuclear cells were used for TCR beta sequencing. Genomic DNA extraction from the blood cell samples was performed with the Qiagen DNeasy Blood Extraction Kit. From cysteine to phenylalanine, the CDR3 is 13 amino acids long. The kept DNA is CDR3 alone, 39 bases in frame from the first base. The germline V and J ends show losses of 6 bases and 4 bases respectively, and no gene match explains 4 bases of the junction. The germline V gene gives CDR1 as SNHLY and CDR2 as FYNNEI. Library creation used the immunoSEQ multiplex PCR assay. A mixture of 60 forward primers for TCR Vbeta segments and 13 reverse primers for TCR Jbeta segments was used in the multiplex PCR. The CDR3 region of rearranged TCR beta genes was amplified from genomic DNA by a multiplex PCR assay. Amplified TCR beta libraries were sequenced as 87-base-pair reads on the Illumina HiSeq System. In the source study's methods: A later analysis counted approximately 84 million unique TCR beta chains across the 600 to 850 repertoires, and 10 million to 12 million of these chains were shared by at least two donors. A nearest-neighbor algorithm error-corrected the raw reads and collapsed the reads into unique sequences, merging closely related sequences to remove PCR and sequencing errors. Alignment of CDR3 sequences to IMGT reference sequences was used to assign V, D and J gene segments. For a sequence to be retained, at least a six-nucleotide match to both a V gene segment and a J gene segment was required. Rearrangements were classified as productive when the CDR3 lacked stop codons and remained in frame with V and J, and all other rearrangements were classified as non-productive. CDR3 was defined by IMGT convention, running from the second conserved V-encoded cysteine to the conserved J-encoded phenylalanine. The earlier analysis of roughly 590 of the donors excluded sequences that lacked an unambiguous match to a single V gene segment. An earlier analysis of fewer than 750 of the donors classified V segments as functional when productive rearrangements were above 56.7% and as segregating when the standard deviation between donors was above 5%. A statistical classification framework was built to diagnose cytomegalovirus status from the catalog of TCR beta chain sequences. V and J gene assignment, in a later analysis, came from comparing TCR nucleotide sequences with IMGT/GENE-DB human TR gene sequences. The TCRdist pipeline was used in a later analysis to assign CDR3 sequences and most-parsimonious VDJ recombination scenarios. A later analysis defined each TCR beta chain by its CDR3 amino acid sequence plus V-gene family, and excluded reads lacking a unique V-gene family. In a later analysis, 450 to 600 highly shared, low-generation-probability nucleotide sequences were removed to address suspected cross-contamination and a sequencing artifact. In a later analysis, a clonal expansion index for each public chain was calculated from normalized within-repertoire ranks of inferred template counts. In a later analysis, generation probabilities were computed with a VDJ recombination model fitted to out-of-frame rearrangements, and the resulting probabilities were checked against IGoR. Hypergeometric tests were used in a later analysis to score TCR-TCR, TCR-HLA and TCR-CMV co-occurrence, with a repertoire-size bias correction applied to the TCR pairs. False discovery rates were estimated in a later analysis by permuting HLA or CMV assignments 20 times. In a later analysis, co-occurring TCRs were grouped using DBSCAN, with TCRdist sequence similarity added in when clustering inside HLA-allele-positive subsets. Co-occurrence clustering excluded repertoires with fewer than 30,000 or more than 120,000 public chains, plus five with anomalous nucleotide sharing. In TCRdb, the immuneACCESS table is reduced to in-frame sequences with V and J assigned. These tables do not hold every clone; where another copy was compared, an unresolved V gene accounts for under half, and the others remain unexplained. The DNA was the basis for D and trimming; V, J and clone size are from that table. Within this sample are about 140,000 clones, with 60% to 80% of them counted one time only. Clones ranked in the top ten supply around 2% of the sample.

A word on this clone: Its specific antigen is unknown. No quality values exist for individual bases; no much larger clone is one base distant.

This TCR was recovered from a man aged 30-40 years in good health and CMV-seronegative. The sample was PBMCs. The sequence is built from TRBV2 and TRBJ1-2, and 8 bases in between align with TRBD1. The nucleotide sequence reads as follows: TGTGCCAGCAGGGACAGGGCCGTCTATGGCTACACCTTC. This gives the protein CASRDRAVYGYTF.